This entry describes one T cell receptor (beta chain). What it binds is unknown. These data are taken from a study of T cell responses to AZD1222 COVID-19 vaccine. Study-wide results and limits: Regions 160-218 and 743-854 held dominance among vaccine-associated CD4 TCRs, which spanned spike. White British people made up most donors, females outnumbered males, and clonal diversity was possibly underestimated.

Assay used: immunoSEQ multiplex PCR; TCRdb lists only in-frame clones, some missing. This sample carries about 140,000 clones, more than 80% of them seen once, and the ten largest clones take 6.5% to 8%. The sequencing here drew on peripheral blood, taken 28 days after the second dose of the MenACWY control vaccine. This sequence was found in an adult who received the MenACWY meningococcal vaccine as a control.

The CDR3 region has the DNA TGTGCCAGCAGTATAAACTACGAGCAGTACTTC. Protein product: CASSINYEQYF. The rearrangement links TRBV6-5 to TRBJ2-7; D ambiguous. V was trimmed by 5 bases and J by 3 bases, leaving 5 bases between them. The germline gives CDR1 MNHEY, CDR2 SVGAGI. The CDR3 is made up of 11 amino acids.